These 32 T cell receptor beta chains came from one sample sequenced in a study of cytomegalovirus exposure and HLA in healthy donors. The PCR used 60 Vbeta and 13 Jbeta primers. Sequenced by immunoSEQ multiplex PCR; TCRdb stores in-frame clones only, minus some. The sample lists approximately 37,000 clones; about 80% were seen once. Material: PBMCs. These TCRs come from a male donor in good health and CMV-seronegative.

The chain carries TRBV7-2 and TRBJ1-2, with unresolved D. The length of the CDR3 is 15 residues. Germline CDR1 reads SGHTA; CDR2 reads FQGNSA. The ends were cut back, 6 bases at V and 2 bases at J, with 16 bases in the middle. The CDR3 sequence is CASSPTPTPNYGYTF. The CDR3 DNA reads TGTGCCAGCAGTCCCACCCCCACACCGAACTATGGCTACACCTTC.

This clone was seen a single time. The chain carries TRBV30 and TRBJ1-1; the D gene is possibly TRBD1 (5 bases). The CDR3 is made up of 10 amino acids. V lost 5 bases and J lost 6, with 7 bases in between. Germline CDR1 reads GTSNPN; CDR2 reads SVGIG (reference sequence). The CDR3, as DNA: TGTGCCTGGGGGGCGGCTGAAGCTTTCTTT. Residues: CAWGAAEAFF. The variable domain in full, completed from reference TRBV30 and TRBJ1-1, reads SQTIHQWPATLVQPVGSPLSLECTVEGTSNPNLYWYRQAAGRGLQLLFYSVGIGQISSEVPQNLSASRPQDRQFILSSKKLLLSDSGFYLCAWGAAEAFFGQGTRLTVV.

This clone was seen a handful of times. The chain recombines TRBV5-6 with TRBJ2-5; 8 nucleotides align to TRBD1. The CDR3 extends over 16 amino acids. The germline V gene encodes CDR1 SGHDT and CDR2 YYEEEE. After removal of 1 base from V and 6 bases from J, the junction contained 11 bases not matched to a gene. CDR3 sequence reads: CASSLLWQGAYQTQYF. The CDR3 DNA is TGTGCCAGCAGCTTGCTCTGGCAGGGGGCTTATCAGACCCAGTACTTC.

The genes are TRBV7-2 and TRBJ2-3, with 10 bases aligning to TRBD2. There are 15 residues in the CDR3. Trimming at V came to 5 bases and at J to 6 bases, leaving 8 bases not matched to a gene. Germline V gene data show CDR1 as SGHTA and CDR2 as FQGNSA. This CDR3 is CASSPKGSGRDTQYF. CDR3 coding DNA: TGTGCCAGCAGCCCGAAGGGTAGCGGGAGGGATACGCAGTATTTT.

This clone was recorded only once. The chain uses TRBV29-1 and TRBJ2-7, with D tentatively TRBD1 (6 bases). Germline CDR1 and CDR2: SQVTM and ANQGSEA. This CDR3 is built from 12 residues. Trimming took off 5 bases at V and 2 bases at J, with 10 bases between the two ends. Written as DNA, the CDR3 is TGCAGCGTTCAGGGGTTGGCCTACGAGCAGTACTTC. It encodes CSVQGLAYEQYF.

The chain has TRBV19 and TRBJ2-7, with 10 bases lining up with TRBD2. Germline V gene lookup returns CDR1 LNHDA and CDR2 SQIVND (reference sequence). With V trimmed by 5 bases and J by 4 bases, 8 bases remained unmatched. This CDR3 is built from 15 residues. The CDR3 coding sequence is TGTGCCAGTAGTGAGCGCACTAGCGGGGTATACGAGCAGTACTTC. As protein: CASSERTSGVYEQYF. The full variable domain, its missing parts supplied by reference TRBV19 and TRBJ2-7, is DGGITQSPKYLFRKEGQNVTLSCEQNLNHDAMYWYRQDPGQGLRLIYYSQIVNDFQKGDIAEGYSVSREKKESFPLTVTSAQKNPTAFYLCASSERTSGVYEQYFGPGTRLTVT.

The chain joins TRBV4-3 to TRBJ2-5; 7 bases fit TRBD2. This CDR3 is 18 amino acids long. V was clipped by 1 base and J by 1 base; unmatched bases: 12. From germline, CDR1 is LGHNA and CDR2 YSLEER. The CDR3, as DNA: TGCGCCAGCAGCCAAGGAGTGACTAGCTCCACCTTCCAAGAGACCCAGTACTTC. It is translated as CASSQGVTSSTFQETQYF.

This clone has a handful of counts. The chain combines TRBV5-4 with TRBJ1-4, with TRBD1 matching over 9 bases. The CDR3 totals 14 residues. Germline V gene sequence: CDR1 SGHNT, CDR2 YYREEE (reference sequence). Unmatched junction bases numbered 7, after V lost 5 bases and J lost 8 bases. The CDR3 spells CASSSQGAVEKLFF. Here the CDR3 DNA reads TGTGCCAGCAGTTCACAGGGGGCAGTGGAAAAACTGTTTTTT.

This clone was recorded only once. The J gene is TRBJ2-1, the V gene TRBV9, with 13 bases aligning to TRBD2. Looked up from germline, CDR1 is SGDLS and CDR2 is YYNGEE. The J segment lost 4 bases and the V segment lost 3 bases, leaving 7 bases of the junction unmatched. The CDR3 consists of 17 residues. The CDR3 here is CASSETPGLAGYNEQFF. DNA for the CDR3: TGTGCCAGCAGCGAGACACCGGGACTAGCGGGATACAATGAGCAGTTCTTC.

DNA of the CDR3: TGTGCCAGCAGCGTAACAGGGGTCATTCAGTACTTC. It is translated as CASSVTGVIQYF. The rearrangement links TRBV5-5 to TRBJ2-4; 7 nucleotides match TRBD1. V lost 4 bases, J lost 9 bases, and 4 bases stayed unmatched. This CDR3 is 12 amino acids long. CDR1 and CDR2 from the germline V gene are SGHKS and YYEKEE (reference sequence).

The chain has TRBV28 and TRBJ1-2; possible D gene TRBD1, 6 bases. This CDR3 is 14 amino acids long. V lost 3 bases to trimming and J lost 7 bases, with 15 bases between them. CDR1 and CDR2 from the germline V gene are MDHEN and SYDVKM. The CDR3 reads CASSFGPQGLGYTF. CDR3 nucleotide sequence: TGTGCCAGCAGTTTCGGTCCACAGGGCCTTGGCTACACCTTC.

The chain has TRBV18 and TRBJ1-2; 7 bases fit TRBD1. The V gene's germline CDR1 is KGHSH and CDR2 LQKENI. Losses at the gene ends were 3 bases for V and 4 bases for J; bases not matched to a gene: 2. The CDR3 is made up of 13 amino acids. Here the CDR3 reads CASSPSGGYGYTF. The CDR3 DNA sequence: TGTGCCAGCTCACCCTCAGGGGGCTATGGCTACACCTTC.

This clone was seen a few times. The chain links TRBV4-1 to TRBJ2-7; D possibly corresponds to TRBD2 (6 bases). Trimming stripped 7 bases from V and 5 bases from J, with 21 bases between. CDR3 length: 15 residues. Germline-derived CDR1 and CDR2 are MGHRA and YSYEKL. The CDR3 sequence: CASTSTGRTTDEQYF. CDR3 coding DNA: TGCGCCAGCACCTCAACCGGACGGACTACCGACGAGCAGTACTTC.

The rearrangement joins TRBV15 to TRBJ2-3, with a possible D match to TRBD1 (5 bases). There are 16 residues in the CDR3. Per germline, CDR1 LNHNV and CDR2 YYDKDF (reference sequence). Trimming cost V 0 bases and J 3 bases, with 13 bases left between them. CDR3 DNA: TGTGCCACCAGCAGAGATCAGGGCAGTACGACAGATACGCAGTATTTT. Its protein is CATSRDQGSTTDTQYF.

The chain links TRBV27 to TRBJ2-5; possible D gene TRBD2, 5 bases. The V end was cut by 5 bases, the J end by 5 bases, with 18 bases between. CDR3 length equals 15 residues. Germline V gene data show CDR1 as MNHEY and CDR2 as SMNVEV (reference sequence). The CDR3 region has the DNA TGTGCCAGCAGTAAGAATCAATTCCCGGGGGAGACCCAGTACTTC. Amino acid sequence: CASSKNQFPGETQYF.

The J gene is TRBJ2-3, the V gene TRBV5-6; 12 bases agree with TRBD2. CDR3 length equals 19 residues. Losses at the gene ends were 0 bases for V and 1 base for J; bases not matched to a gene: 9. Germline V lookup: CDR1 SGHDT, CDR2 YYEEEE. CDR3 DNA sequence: TGTGCCAGCAGCTTGGCCGTGAGACTAGCGGGAGAGGGCACAGATACGCAGTATTTT. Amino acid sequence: CASSLAVRLAGEGTDTQYF.

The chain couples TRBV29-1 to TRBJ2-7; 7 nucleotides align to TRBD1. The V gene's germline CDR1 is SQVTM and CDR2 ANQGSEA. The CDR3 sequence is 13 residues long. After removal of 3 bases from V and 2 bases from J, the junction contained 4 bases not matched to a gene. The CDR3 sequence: CSVDGDRAYEQYF. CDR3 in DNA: TGCAGCGTTGATGGTGACAGGGCCTACGAGCAGTACTTC.

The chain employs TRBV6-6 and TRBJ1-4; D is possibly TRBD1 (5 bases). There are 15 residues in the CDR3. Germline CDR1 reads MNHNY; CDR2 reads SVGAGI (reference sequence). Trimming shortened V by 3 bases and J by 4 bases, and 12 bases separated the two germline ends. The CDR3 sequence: CASSYGGELNEKLFF. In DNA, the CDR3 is TGTGCCAGCAGTTATGGAGGGGAACTTAATGAAAAACTGTTTTTT.

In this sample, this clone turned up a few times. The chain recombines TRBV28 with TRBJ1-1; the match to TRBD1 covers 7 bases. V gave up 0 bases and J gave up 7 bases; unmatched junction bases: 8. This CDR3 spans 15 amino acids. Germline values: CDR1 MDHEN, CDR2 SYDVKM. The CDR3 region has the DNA TGTGCCAGCAGTTTATGGGGTGGGGGACAGCTTGAAGCTTTCTTT. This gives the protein CASSLWGGGQLEAFF.

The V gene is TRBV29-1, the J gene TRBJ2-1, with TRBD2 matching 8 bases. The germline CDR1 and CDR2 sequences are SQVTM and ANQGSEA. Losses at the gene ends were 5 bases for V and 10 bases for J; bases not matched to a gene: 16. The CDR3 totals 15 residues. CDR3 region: CSVPNLGGGMGEQFF. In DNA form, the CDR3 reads TGCAGCGTTCCCAACCTTGGCGGGGGGATGGGGGAGCAGTTCTTC.

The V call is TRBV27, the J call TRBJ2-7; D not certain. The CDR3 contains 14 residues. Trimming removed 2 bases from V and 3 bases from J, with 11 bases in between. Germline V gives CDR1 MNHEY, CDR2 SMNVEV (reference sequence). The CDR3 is CASSLIQNNYEQYF. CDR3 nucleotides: TGTGCCAGCAGTTTAATACAGAATAACTACGAGCAGTACTTC.

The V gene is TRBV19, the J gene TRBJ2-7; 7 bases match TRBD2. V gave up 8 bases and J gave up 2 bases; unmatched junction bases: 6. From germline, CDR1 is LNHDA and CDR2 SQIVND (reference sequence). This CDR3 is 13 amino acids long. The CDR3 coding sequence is TGTGCCAGTGGACCCGGGACTACCTACGAGCAGTACTTC. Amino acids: CASGPGTTYEQYF.

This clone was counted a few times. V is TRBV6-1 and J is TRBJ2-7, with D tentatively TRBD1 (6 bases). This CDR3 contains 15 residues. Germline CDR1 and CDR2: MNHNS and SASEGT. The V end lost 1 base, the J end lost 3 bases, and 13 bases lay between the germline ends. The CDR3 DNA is TGTGCCAGCAGTGAAGAAGGCAGGGGACACTACGAGCAGTACTTC. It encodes CASSEEGRGHYEQYF.

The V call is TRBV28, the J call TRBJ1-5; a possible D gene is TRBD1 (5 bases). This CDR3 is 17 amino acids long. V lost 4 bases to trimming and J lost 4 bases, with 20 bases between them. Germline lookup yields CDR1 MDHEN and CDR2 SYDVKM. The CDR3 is CASSSPFGGVPNQPQHF. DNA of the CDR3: TGTGCCAGCAGTTCCCCTTTCGGGGGGGTCCCTAATCAGCCCCAGCATTTT.

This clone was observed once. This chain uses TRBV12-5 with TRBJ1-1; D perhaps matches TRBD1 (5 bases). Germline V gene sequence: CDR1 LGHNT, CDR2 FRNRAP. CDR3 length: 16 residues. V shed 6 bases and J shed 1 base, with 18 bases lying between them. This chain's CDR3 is CASGWTPEDKNTEAFF. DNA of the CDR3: TGTGCTAGTGGGTGGACCCCTGAGGACAAGAACACTGAAGCTTTCTTT.

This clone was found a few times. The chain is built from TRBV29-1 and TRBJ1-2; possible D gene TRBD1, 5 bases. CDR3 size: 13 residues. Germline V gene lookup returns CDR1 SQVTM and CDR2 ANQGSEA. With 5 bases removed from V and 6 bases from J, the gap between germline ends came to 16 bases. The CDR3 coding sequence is TGCAGCGTTCAATGGCAGGGAGGTGATGGCTACACCTTC. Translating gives CSVQWQGGDGYTF. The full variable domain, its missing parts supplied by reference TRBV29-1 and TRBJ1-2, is SAVISQKPSRDICQRGTSLTIQCQVDSQVTMMFWYRQQPGQSLTLIATANQGSEATYESGFVIDKFPISRPNLTFSTLTVSNMSPEDSSIYLCSVQWQGGDGYTFGSGTRLTVV.

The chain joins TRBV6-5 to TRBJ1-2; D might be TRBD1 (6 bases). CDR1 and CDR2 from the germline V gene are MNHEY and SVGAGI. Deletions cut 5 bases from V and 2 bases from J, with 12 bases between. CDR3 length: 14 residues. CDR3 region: CASSPGQFNYGYTF. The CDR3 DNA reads TGTGCCAGCAGTCCCGGACAGTTCAACTATGGCTACACCTTC.

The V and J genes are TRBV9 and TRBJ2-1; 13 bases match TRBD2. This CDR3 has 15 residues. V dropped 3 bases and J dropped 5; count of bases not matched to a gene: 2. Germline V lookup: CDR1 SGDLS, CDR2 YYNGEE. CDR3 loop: CASSAGTSGNNEQFF. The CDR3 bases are TGTGCCAGCAGCGCCGGGACTAGCGGGAACAATGAGCAGTTCTTC.

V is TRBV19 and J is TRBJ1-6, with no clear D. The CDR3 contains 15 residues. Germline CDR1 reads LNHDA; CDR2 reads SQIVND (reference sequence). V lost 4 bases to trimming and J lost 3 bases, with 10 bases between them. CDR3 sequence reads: CASSSQRIYNSPLHF. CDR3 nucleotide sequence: TGTGCCAGTAGTAGTCAGCGGATCTATAATTCACCCCTCCACTTT. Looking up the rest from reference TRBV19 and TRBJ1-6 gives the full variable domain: DGGITQSPKYLFRKEGQNVTLSCEQNLNHDAMYWYRQDPGQGLRLIYYSQIVNDFQKGDIAEGYSVSREKKESFPLTVTSAQKNPTAFYLCASSSQRIYNSPLHFGNGTRLTVT.

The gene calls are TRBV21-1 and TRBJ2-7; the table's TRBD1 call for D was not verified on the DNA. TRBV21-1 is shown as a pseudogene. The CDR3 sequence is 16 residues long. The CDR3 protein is CASSKGGDREPYEQYF. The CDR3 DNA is TGTGCCAGCAGCAAAGGTGGGGACAGGGAACCCTACGAGCAGTACTTC.

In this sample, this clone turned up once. CDR3 nucleotide sequence: TGCGCCACGGACTCTGGACAGGGTCCCTATAATTCACCCCTCCACTTT. Protein: CATDSGQGPYNSPLHF. The J gene is TRBJ1-6, the V gene TRBV10-1, with 8 positions matching TRBD1. Germline assignment: CDR1 WNHNN and CDR2 SYGVQD (reference sequence). CDR3 length equals 16 residues. V gave up 10 bases and J gave up 2 bases; unmatched junction bases: 10.

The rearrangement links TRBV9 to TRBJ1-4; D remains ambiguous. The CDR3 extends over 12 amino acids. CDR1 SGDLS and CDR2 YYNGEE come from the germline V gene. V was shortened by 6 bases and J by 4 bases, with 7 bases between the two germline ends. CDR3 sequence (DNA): TGTGCCAGCAACAGTGGTAATGAAAAACTGTTTTTT. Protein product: CASNSGNEKLFF. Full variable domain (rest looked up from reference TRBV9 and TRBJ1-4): DSGVTQTPKHLITATGQRVTLRCSPRSGDLSVYWYQQSLDQGLQFLIQYYNGEERAKGNILERFSAQQFPDLHSELNLSSLELGDSALYFCASNSGNEKLFFGSGTQLSVL.